These 21 T cell receptor beta chains share one sample of origin, sequenced in a study of identical twins. TCRdb re-called the 5' RACE reads with MiXCR, one entry per CDR3 protein. The sample consists of 210,000 or so distinct CDR3 sequences, less than 20% of them appearing once. This sample also appeared in a second study, on T cells expressing NK-cell markers.

Sequenced material: CD8+ T cells sorted from blood. The source is a woman in her late teens or twenties in good health.

The gene calls are TRBV15 and TRBJ1-5; TRBD1 matches 7 bases. CDR3 size: 14 residues. V shed 7 bases and J 6 bases; nucleotides not matched to a gene: 9. Germline V gene sequence: CDR1 LNHNV, CDR2 YYDKDF (reference sequence). This CDR3 is CATNTGELGQPQHF. As DNA, the CDR3 is TGTGCCACCAATACAGGGGAGCTGGGTCAGCCCCAGCATTTT.

This clonotype was recorded many times. The chain combines TRBV12-3 or TRBV12-4 with TRBJ2-1; 12 bases line up with TRBD2. CDR3 length equals 15 residues. V lost 5 bases to trimming and J lost 7 bases; unmatched junction nucleotides: 6. The CDR3 loop reads CASSPLAGGRNEQFF. Written as DNA, the CDR3 is TGTGCCAGCAGTCCCCTAGCGGGGGGGCGTAATGAGCAGTTCTTC.

This clonotype was recorded a few times. The V and J genes are TRBV7-2 and TRBJ2-7; TRBD2 agrees at 7 bases. The CDR3 sequence is 16 residues long. Germline V gives CDR1 SGHTA, CDR2 FQGNSA. J lost 2 bases, V lost 0 bases, and 7 bases had no gene match. CDR3 protein: CASSLAPLAETYEQYF. Written as DNA, the CDR3 is TGTGCCAGCAGCTTAGCGCCTCTAGCGGAAACCTACGAGCAGTACTTC.

The table lists this clonotype with many counts. This chain links TRBV5-1 with TRBJ2-3; D not certain. The CDR3 extends over 18 amino acids. The germline V gene has CDR1 SGHRS and CDR2 YFSETQ. Trimming removed 4 bases from V and 0 bases from J, with 21 bases in between. CDR3 nucleotide sequence: TGCGCCAGCAGCCCCACGAGGAGTCGGATAAGAAGCACAGATACGCAGTATTTT. It is translated as CASSPTRSRIRSTDTQYF.

The chain links TRBV7-9 to TRBJ2-1; 9 bases match TRBD2. The V segment lost 5 bases and the J segment 6 bases; nucleotides outside the gene matches: 8. CDR1 SEHNR and CDR2 FQNEAQ come from the germline V gene (reference sequence). This CDR3 contains 15 residues. DNA of the CDR3: TGTGCCAGCAGCCCCCGTGATAGCGGGAGCAATGAGCAGTTCTTC. Translating it yields CASSPRDSGSNEQFF.

This clonotype was seen repeatedly, ten times or more. The chain uses TRBV12-3 or TRBV12-4 and TRBJ2-3, with 8 bases fitting TRBD2. J was trimmed by 4 bases and V by 2 bases; bases with no gene match: 5. The CDR3 loop spans 15 amino acids. The CDR3 DNA is TGTGCCAGCAGTTTACTGGCGGGGGGTGCAGATACGCAGTATTTT. The encoded protein is CASSLLAGGADTQYF.

This clonotype was observed many times. V usage is TRBV15 and J usage is TRBJ2-1, with D perhaps TRBD2 (6 bases). The length of the CDR3 is 14 residues. The germline V gene has CDR1 LNHNV and CDR2 YYDKDF (reference sequence). Trimming pared 7 bases from V and 2 bases from J, leaving 12 bases between. The CDR3 protein is CATTLAQAYNEQFF. The DNA for the CDR3 is TGTGCCACCACCCTAGCGCAGGCCTACAATGAGCAGTTCTTC.

V usage is TRBV7-3 and J usage is TRBJ2-1; 8 bases map to TRBD2. From germline, CDR1 is SGHTA and CDR2 FQGTGA. The CDR3 spans 14 residues. Unmatched junction bases numbered 2, after V lost 4 bases and J lost 3 bases. The CDR3 coding sequence is TGTGCCAGCAGCTCCGGGACTAGCTACAATGAGCAGTTCTTC. Protein product: CASSSGTSYNEQFF.

The chain combines TRBV29-1 with TRBJ2-1; D possibly corresponds to TRBD2 (5 bases). The CDR3 consists of 10 residues. Germline CDR1 and CDR2: SQVTM and ANQGSEA. The V end lost 7 bases, the J end lost 10 bases, and 11 bases lay between the germline ends. The CDR3 sequence is CSGHSGEQFF. In DNA, the CDR3 is TGCAGCGGCCACTCGGGGGAGCAGTTCTTC.

This clonotype was seen repeatedly, ten times or more. The J gene is TRBJ2-1, the V gene TRBV7-9; D is unclear. V was trimmed by 4 bases and J by 3 bases, leaving 7 bases between them. This CDR3 spans 13 amino acids. Germline assignment: CDR1 SEHNR and CDR2 FQNEAQ (reference sequence). The CDR3 nucleotides read TGTGCCAGCAGCTCGCCTGGCTACAATGAGCAGTTCTTC. This encodes CASSSPGYNEQFF.

This clonotype has more than one count but fewer than ten. V gene TRBV7-2 combines with J gene TRBJ2-3; 7 bases are a match to TRBD2. Germline loops: CDR1 SGHTA, CDR2 FQGNSA. This CDR3 is 15 amino acids long. Unmatched junction bases numbered 6, after V lost 4 bases and J lost 2 bases. Written as DNA, the CDR3 is TGTGCCAGCAGCTCTGCTAGCGGAGACACAGATACGCAGTATTTT. The encoded protein is CASSSASGDTDTQYF.

This clonotype came up a few times. V and J are TRBV4-1 and TRBJ2-7; D may be TRBD1 (6 bases). V was clipped by 1 base and J by 3 bases, with 22 bases between them. The CDR3 runs to 18 residues. CDR1 MGHRA and CDR2 YSYEKL come from the germline V gene. This CDR3 reads CASSQASPKTGFGYEQYF. As DNA, the CDR3 is TGCGCCAGCAGCCAAGCCTCTCCCAAAACAGGGTTCGGCTACGAGCAGTACTTC.

This clonotype has a count of ten or more. The V and J genes are TRBV5-1 and TRBJ2-1; perhaps TRBD2 as D (5 bases). Trimming cost V 4 bases and J 7 bases, with 9 bases left between them. The CDR3 covers 12 residues. Germline CDR1 reads SGHRS; CDR2 reads YFSETQ. The CDR3 is CASSEAVNEQFF. The CDR3 coding sequence is TGCGCCAGCAGCGAAGCGGTGAATGAGCAGTTCTTC.

There are a few counts of this clonotype. The chain links TRBV7-9 to TRBJ2-3; no clear D. Trimming took off 7 bases at V and 0 bases at J, with 8 bases between the two ends. Germline CDR1 and CDR2: SEHNR and FQNEAQ (reference sequence). This CDR3 has 13 amino acids. The CDR3 loop reads CASTQTSTDTQYF. The CDR3 coding sequence is TGTGCCAGCACGCAAACCAGCACAGATACGCAGTATTTT.

This clonotype came up a few times. This chain joins TRBV9 and TRBJ2-3; 9 bases are shared with TRBD2. Germline trimming cut 3 bases from V and 4 bases from J; bases unmatched to any gene: 9. Germline V gene data show CDR1 as SGDLS and CDR2 as YYNGEE. The CDR3 loop spans 16 amino acids. The CDR3 DNA reads as TGTGCCAGCAGCGGCAGTCGCGGGGGGGCATCAGATACGCAGTATTTT. It codes for CASSGSRGGASDTQYF.

This clonotype was counted between two and nine times. This sequence joins TRBV7-2 and TRBJ2-1; TRBD2 matches at 7 bases. The CDR3 is 16 amino acids. J was trimmed by 2 bases and V by 3 bases; bases with no gene match: 7. Looked up from germline, CDR1 is SGHTA and CDR2 is FQGNSA. This chain's CDR3 is CASSFGLGSAYNEQFF. The DNA of the CDR3 is TGTGCCAGCAGCTTCGGACTAGGTTCAGCCTACAATGAGCAGTTCTTC. Together with reference TRBV7-2 and TRBJ2-1, the CDR3 gives the full variable domain: GAGVSQSPSNKVTEKGKDVELRCDPISGHTALYWYRQSLGQGLEFLIYFQGNSAPDKSGLPSDRFSAERTGGSVSTLTIQRTQQEDSAVYLCASSFGLGSAYNEQFFGPGTRLTVL.

J is TRBJ2-7 and V is TRBV7-2; D remains unclear. Trimming removed 5 bases at V and 1 base at J, with 12 bases between. Germline values: CDR1 SGHTA, CDR2 FQGNSA. The CDR3 length is 14 residues. The CDR3 nucleotides are TGTGCCAGCAGCCATCTGGGTGGGTCCTACGAGCAGTACTTC. Its protein is CASSHLGGSYEQYF.

V gene TRBV15 combines with J gene TRBJ2-2; D unclear. The length of the CDR3 is 13 residues. In germline, CDR1 is LNHNV, CDR2 YYDKDF (reference sequence). V was shortened by 3 bases and J by 7 bases, with 9 bases between the two germline ends. The CDR3 bases are TGTGCCACCAGCAGGGCGAGGTTCGGGGAGCTGTTTTTT. Translation: CATSRARFGELFF.

V is TRBV18 and J is TRBJ2-1, with TRBD1 matching over 7 bases. J gave up 2 bases and V 3 bases, and 19 bases lay outside the gene matches. Germline V gene lookup returns CDR1 KGHSH and CDR2 LQKENI. The CDR3 spans 20 residues. Written as DNA, the CDR3 is TGTGCCAGCTCACCTCCCGGGACAGTCCTTTTGGCGGGCCCCTACAATGAGCAGTTCTTC. Amino acids: CASSPPGTVLLAGPYNEQFF.

This clonotype showed up just a few times. V gene TRBV11-2 combines with J gene TRBJ2-7; D not certain. CDR1 is SGHAT and CDR2 is FQNNGV in the germline V gene. The CDR3 is 15 amino acids. V dropped 5 bases and J dropped 3 bases, with 17 bases sitting between them. The CDR3 sequence is CASSPPGVLYYEQYF. CDR3 coding DNA: TGTGCCAGCAGCCCCCCGGGTGTTCTCTACTACGAGCAGTACTTC.

The rearrangement uses TRBV7-9 and TRBJ1-1; possibly TRBD1 for D (5 bases). CDR1 is SEHNR, CDR2 FQNEAQ, per germline (reference sequence). Trimming left V 5 bases short and J 0 bases short, with 13 bases between. The CDR3 loop spans 15 amino acids. CDR3 bases: TGTGCCAGCAGCCCCTCGGAGGGGATGAACACTGAAGCTTTCTTT. Its translation: CASSPSEGMNTEAFF.